This TCR beta chain derives from a study of T-cell reconstitution after alpha-beta-depleted transplantation in children. As it was prepared, the TCRbeta library received unique molecular identifiers. Using its own MiXCR run on the PCR reads, TCRdb lists one record per CDR3 protein. Of about 90,000 distinct CDR3 sequences in the sample, roughly a sixth were seen once. Trimming took 5 bases from V and 4 from J, leaving 12 bases between them. The germline V gene encodes CDR1 LNHDA and CDR2 SQIVND (reference sequence). The CDR3 is 14 amino acids. The rearrangement uses TRBV19 and TRBJ2-1; D is possibly TRBD1 (6 bases). This clonotype originated in a male patient aged 2-10 years who had a stem cell transplant for acute lymphoblastic leukemia, so the T cells may come from the graft donor. Sequencing used PBMCs, mostly from graft donor cells, obtained 180 days after TCRalphabeta/CD19-depleted stem cell transplant. DNA for the CDR3: TGTGCCAGTAGTCCTGGACAGATATACAATGAGCAGTTCTTC. It specifies CASSPGQIYNEQFF.